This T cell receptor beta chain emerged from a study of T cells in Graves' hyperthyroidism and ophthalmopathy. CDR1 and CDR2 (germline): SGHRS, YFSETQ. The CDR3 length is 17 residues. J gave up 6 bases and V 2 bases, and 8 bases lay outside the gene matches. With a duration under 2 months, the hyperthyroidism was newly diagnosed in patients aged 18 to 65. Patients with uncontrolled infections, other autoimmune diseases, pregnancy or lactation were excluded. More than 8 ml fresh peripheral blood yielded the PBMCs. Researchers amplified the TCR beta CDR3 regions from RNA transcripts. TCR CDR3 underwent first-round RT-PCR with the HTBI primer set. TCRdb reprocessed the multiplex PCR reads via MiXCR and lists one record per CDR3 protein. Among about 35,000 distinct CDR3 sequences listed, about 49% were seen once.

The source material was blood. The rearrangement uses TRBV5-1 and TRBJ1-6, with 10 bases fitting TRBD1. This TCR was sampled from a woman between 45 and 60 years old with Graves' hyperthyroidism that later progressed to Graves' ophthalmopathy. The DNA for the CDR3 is TGCGCCAGCAGCTTTGTCCCAGGGACAGGGGTTAATTCACCCCTCCACTTT. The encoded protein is CASSFVPGTGVNSPLHF.